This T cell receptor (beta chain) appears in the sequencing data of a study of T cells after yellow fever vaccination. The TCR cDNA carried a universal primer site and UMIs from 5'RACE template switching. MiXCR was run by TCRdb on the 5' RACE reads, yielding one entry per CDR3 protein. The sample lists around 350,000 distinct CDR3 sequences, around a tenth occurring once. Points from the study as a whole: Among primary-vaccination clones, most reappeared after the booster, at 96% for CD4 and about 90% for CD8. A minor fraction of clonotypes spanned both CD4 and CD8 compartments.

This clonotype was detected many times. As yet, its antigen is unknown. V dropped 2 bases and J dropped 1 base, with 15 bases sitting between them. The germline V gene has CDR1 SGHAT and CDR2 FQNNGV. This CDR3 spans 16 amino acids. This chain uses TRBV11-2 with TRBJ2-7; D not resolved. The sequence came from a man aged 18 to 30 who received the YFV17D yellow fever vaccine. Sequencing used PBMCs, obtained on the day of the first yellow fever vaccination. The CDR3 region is CASSLSGRFGSYEQYF. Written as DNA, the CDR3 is TGTGCCAGCAGCTTATCAGGCCGCTTCGGATCCTACGAGCAGTACTTC.